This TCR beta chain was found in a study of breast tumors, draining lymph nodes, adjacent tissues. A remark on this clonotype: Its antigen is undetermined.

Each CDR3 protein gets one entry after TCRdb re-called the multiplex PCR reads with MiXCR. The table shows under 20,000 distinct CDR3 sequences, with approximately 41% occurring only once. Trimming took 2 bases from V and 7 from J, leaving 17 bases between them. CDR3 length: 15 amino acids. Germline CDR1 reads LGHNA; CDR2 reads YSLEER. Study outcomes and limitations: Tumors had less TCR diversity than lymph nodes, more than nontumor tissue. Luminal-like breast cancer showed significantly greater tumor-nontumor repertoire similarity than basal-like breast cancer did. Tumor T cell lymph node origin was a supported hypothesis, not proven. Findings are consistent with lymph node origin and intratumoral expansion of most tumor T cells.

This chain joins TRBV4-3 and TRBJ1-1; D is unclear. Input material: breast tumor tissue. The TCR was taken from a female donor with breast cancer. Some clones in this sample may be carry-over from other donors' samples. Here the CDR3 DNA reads TGCGCCAGCAGCCAACTATATAGTAGGACGCTTGAAGCTTTCTTT. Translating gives CASSQLYSRTLEAFF.